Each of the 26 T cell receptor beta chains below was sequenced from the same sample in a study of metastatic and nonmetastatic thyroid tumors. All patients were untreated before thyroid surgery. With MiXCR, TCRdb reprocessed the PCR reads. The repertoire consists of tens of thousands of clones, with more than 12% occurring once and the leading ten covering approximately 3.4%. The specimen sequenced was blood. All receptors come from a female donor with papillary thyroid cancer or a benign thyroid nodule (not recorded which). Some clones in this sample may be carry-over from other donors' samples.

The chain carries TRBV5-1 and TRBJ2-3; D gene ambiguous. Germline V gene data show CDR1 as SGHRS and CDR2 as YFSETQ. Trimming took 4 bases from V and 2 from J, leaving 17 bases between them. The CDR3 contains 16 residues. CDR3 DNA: TGCGCCAGCAGCATACAACCGACCCTCTCCACAGATACGCAGTATTTT. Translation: CASSIQPTLSTDTQYF.

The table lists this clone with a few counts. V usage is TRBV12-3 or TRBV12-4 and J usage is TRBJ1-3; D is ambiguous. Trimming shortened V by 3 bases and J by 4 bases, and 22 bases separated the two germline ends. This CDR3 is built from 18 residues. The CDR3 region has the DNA TGTGCCAGCAGTTTGGATCGGACCCTCCCGAGGGCGGGAAACACCATATATTTT. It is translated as CASSLDRTLPRAGNTIYF.

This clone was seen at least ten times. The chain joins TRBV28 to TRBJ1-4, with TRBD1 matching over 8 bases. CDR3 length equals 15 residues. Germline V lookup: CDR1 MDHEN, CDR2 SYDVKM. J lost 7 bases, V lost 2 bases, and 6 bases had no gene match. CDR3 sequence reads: CASSLRSGGSEKLFF. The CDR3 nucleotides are TGTGCCAGCAGTTTAAGGTCAGGGGGCTCTGAAAAACTGTTTTTT. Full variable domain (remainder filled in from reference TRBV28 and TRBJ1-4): DVKVTQSSRYLVKRTGEKVFLECVQDMDHENMFWYRQDPGLGLRLIYFSYDVKMKEKGDIPEGYSVSREKKERFSLILESASTNQTSMYLCASSLRSGGSEKLFFGSGTQLSVL.

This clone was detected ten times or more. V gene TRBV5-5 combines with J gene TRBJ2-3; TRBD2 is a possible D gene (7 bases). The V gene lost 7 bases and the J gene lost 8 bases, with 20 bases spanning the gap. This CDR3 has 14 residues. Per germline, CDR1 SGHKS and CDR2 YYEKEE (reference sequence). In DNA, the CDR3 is TGTGCCAGCGCGAGCGGGACAAACCCCTCTACGCAGTATTTT. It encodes CASASGTNPSTQYF.

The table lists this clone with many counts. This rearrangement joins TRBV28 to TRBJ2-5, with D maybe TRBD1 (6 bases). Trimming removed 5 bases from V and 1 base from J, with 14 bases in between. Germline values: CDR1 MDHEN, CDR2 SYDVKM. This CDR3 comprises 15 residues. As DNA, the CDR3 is TGTGCCAGCAGTCCACCGACAGGCGTCCAAGAGACCCAGTACTTC. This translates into CASSPPTGVQETQYF.

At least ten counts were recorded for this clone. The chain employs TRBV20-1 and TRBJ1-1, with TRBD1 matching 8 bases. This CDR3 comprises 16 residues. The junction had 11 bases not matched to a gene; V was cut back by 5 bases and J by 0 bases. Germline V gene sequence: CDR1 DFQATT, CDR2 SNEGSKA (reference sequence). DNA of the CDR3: TGCAGTGCTCTGGACAGGGCTCCCCTCTTGAACACTGAAGCTTTCTTT. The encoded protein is CSALDRAPLLNTEAFF.

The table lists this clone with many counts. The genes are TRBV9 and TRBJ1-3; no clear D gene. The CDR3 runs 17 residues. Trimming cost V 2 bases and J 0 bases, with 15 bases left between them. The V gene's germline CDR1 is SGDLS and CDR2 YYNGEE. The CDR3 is CASSVRSDLRSGNTIYF. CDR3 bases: TGTGCCAGCAGCGTTCGCTCGGACTTACGCTCTGGAAACACCATATATTTT.

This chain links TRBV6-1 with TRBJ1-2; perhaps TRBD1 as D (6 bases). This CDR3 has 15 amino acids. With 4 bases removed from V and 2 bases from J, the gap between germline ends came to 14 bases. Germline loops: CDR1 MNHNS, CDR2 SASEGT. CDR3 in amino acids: CASSGMDSSNYGYTF. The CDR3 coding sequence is TGTGCCAGCAGTGGGATGGACAGTTCCAACTATGGCTACACCTTC.

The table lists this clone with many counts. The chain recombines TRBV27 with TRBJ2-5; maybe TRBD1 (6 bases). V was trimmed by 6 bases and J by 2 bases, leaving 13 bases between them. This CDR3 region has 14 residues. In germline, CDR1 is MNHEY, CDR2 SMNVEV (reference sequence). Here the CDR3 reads CASSPGQFQETQYF. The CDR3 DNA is TGTGCCAGCAGCCCCGGACAGTTTCAAGAGACCCAGTACTTC.

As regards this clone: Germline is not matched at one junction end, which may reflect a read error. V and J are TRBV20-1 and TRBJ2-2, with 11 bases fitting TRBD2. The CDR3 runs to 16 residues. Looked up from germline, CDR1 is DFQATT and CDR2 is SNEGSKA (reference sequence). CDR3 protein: CIARAPGLADTGELFF. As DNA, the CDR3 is TGCATTGCTAGAGCCCCGGGACTAGCGGACACCGGGGAGCTGTTTTTT.

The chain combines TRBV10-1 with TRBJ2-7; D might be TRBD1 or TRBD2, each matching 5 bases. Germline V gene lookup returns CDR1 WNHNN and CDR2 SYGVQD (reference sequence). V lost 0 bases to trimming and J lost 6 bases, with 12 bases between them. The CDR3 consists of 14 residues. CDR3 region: CASSESLGPLEQYF. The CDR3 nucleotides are TGCGCCAGCAGTGAGTCTCTGGGACCCCTCGAGCAGTACTTC.

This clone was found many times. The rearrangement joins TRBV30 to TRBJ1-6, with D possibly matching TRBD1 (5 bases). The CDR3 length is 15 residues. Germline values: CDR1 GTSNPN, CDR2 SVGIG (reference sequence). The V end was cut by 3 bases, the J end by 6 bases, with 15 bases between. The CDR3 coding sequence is TGTGCCTGGAGCGACGGTGGGGCCTTTAATTCACCCCTCCACTTT. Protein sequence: CAWSDGGAFNSPLHF.

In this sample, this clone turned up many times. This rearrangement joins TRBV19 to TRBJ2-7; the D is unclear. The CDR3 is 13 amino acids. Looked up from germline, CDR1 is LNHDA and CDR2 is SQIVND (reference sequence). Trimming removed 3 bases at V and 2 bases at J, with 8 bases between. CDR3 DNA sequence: TGTGCCAGTAGTATTTGGTTGACCTACGAGCAGTACTTC. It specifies CASSIWLTYEQYF.

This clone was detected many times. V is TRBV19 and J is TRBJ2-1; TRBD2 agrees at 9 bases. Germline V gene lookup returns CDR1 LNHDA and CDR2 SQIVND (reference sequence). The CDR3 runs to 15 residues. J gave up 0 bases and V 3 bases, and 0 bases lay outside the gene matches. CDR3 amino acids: CASSISGSSYNEQFF. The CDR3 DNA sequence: TGTGCCAGTAGTATTAGCGGGAGCTCCTACAATGAGCAGTTCTTC.

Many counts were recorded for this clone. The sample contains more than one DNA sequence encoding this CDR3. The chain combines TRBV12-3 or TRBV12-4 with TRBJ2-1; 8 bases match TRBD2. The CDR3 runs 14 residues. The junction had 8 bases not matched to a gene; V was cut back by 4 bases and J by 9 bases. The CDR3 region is CASSSLSGKVEQFF. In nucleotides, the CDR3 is TGTGCCAGCAGTTCTCTTAGCGGGAAGGTTGAGCAGTTCTTC.

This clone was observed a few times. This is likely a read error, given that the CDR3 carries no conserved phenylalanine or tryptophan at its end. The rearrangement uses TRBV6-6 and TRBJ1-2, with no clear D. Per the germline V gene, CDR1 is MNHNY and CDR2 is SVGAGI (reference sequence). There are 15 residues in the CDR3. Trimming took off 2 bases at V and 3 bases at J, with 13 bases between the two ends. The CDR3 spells CASSYVSGADYGYTL. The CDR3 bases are TGTGCCAGCAGTTACGTCTCGGGAGCAGACTATGGCTACACCCTC.

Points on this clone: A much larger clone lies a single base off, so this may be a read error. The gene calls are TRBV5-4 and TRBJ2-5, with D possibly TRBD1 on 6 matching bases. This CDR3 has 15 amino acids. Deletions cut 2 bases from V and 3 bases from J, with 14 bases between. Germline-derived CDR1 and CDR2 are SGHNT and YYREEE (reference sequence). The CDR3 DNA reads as TGTGCCAGCAGCTTTAGGACAGAGCAAGAAGAGACCCAGTACTTC. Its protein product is CASSFRTEQEETQYF.

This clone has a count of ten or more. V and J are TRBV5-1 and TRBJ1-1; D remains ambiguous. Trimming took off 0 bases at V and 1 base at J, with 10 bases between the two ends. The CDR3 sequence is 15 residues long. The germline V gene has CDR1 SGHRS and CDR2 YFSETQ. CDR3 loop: CASSLALWGNTEAFF. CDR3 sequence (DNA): TGCGCCAGCAGCTTGGCCCTATGGGGGAACACTGAAGCTTTCTTT.

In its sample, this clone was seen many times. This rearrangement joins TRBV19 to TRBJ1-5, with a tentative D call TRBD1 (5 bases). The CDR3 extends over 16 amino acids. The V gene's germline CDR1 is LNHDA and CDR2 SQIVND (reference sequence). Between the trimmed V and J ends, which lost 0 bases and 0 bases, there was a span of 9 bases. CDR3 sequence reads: CASSIERGLSNQPQHF. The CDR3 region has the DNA TGTGCCAGTAGTATAGAACGGGGACTTAGCAATCAGCCCCAGCATTTT.

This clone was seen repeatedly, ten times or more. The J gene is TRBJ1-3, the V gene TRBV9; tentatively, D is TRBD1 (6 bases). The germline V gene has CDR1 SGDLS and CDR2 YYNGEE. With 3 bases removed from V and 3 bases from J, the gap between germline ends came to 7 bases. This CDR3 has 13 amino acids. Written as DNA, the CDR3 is TGTGCCAGCAGCGCGGACAGTGGAAACACCATATATTTT. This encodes CASSADSGNTIYF.

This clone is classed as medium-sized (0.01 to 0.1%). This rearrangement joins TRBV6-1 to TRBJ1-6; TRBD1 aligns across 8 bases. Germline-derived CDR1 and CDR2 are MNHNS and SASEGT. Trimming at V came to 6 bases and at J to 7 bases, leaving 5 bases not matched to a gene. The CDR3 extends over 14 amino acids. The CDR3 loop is CASSPRQGNSPLHF. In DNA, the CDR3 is TGTGCCAGCAGCCCCAGACAGGGGAATTCACCCCTCCACTTT.

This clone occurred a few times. The CDR3 DNA follows: TGTGCCAGCAATAACAGAAGAGGTGACACTGAAGACTTCTTT. It encodes CASNNRRGDTEDFF. The rearrangement links TRBV27 to TRBJ1-1; D gene uncertain. Germline V gene lookup returns CDR1 MNHEY and CDR2 SMNVEV (reference sequence). V dropped 7 bases and J dropped 14 bases, with 26 bases sitting between them. This CDR3 is 14 amino acids long.

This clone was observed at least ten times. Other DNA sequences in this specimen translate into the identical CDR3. The DNA for the CDR3 is TGTGCCAGCTCACCGGGACACCCTACAACCGGGGAGCTGTTTTTT. It translates to CASSPGHPTTGELFF. J is TRBJ2-2 and V is TRBV18; D is possibly TRBD1 (6 bases). Trimming shortened V by 3 bases and J by 5 bases, and 13 bases separated the two germline ends. This CDR3 has 15 amino acids. From germline, CDR1 is KGHSH and CDR2 LQKENI.

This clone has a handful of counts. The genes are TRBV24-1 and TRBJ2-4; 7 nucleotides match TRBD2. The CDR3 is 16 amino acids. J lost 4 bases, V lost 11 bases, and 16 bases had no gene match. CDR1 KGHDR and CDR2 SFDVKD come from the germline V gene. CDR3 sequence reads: CASSFGRGGTKNIQYF. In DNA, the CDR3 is TGTGCCAGCAGCTTCGGACGGGGAGGGACGAAAAACATTCAGTACTTC.

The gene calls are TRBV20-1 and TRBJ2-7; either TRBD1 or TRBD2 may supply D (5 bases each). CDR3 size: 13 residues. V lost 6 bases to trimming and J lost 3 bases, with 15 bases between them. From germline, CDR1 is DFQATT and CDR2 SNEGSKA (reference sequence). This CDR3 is CSAARGVFYEQYF. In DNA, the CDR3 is TGCAGTGCGGCGAGGGGTGTTTTCTACGAGCAGTACTTC.

As DNA, the CDR3 is TGCGCCAGCAGCTCGCAACAGGGGAATGGCTACACCTTC. Translated: CASSSQQGNGYTF. The J gene is TRBJ1-2, the V gene TRBV5-1; 7 nucleotides align to TRBD1. Germline CDR1 reads SGHRS; CDR2 reads YFSETQ. Trimming at V came to 3 bases and at J to 6 bases, leaving 5 bases not matched to a gene. This CDR3 region has 13 residues. The full variable domain, completed using reference TRBV5-1 and TRBJ1-2, is KAGVTQTPRYLIKTRGQQVTLSCSPISGHRSVSWYQQTPGQGLQFLFEYFSETQRNKGNFPGRFSGRQFSNSRSEMNVSTLELGDSALYLCASSSQQGNGYTFGSGTRLTVV.